The table lists the clone carrying this T cell receptor beta chain with a count of one. This sample was included in a study of T cells after somatic rescue of genetic block. This CDR3 has 15 amino acids. Sequencing used immunoSEQ multiplex PCR; TCRdb keeps in-frame clones, though not all of them. Altogether tens of thousands of clones are present, roughly 91% being singletons, with the ten largest covering about 3%. The chain couples TRBV12-2 to TRBJ2-6; TRBD1 reflects the table's D call only, with no check against the DNA. TRBV12-2 is labeled a pseudogene. The sequence derives from a man aged 25 to 45. Sample: peripheral blood mononuclear cells (PBMCs). CDR3 region: CASRLAHRVGNVLTF. CDR3 nucleotides: TGTGCAAGTCGCTTAGCGCACAGGGTTGGCAACGTCCTGACTTTC.